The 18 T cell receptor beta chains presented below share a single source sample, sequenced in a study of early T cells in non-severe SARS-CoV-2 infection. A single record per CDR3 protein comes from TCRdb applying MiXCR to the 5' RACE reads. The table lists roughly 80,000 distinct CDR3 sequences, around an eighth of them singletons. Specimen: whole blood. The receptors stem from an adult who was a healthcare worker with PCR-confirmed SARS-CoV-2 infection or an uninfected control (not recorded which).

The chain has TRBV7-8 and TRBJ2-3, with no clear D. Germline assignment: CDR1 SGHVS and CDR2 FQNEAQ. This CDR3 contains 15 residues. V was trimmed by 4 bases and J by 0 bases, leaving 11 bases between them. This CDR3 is CASSSDRISTDTQYF. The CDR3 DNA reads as TGTGCCAGCAGCTCCGACCGAATAAGCACAGATACGCAGTATTTT.

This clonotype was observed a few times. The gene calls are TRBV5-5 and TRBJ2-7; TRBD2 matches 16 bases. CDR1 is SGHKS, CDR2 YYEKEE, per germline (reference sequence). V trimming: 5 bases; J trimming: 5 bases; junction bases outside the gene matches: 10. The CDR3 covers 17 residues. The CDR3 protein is CASRQGLAGGPGHEQYF. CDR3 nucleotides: TGTGCCAGCAGGCAGGGACTAGCGGGAGGGCCGGGCCACGAGCAGTACTTC.

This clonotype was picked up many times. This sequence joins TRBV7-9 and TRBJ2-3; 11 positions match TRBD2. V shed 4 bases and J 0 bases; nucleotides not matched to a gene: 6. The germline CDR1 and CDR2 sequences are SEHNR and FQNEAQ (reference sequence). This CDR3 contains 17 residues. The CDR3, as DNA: TGTGCCAGCAGCTCCGGACTAGCGGGCCCCAGCACAGATACGCAGTATTTT. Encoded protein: CASSSGLAGPSTDTQYF.

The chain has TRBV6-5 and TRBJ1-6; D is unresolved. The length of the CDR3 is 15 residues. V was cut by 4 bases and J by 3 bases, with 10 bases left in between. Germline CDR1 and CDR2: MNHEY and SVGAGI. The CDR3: CASSCSYIYNSPLHF. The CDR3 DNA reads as TGTGCCAGCAGTTGCTCATACATCTATAATTCACCCCTCCACTTT.

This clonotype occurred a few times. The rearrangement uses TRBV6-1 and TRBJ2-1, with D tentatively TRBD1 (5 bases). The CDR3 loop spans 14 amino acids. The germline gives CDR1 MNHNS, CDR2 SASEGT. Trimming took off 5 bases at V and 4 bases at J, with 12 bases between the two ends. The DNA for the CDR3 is TGTGCCAGCAGTCAAGGTACAGGATACAATGAGCAGTTCTTC. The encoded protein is CASSQGTGYNEQFF.

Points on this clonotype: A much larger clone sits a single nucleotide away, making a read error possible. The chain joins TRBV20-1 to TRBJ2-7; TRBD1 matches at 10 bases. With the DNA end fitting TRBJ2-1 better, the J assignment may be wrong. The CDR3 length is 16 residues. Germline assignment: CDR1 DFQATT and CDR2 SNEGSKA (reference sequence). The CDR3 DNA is TGCAGTGCTGCCCATCCCGGGACAGGGGACACCTACGAGCAGTTCTTC. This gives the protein CSAAHPGTGDTYEQFF.

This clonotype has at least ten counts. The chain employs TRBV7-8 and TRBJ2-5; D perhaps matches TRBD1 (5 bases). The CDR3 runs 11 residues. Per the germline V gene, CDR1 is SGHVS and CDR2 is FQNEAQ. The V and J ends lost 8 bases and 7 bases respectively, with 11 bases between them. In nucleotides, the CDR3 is TGTGCCAGCTCACCTCAGGGGACCCAGTACTTC. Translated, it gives CASSPQGTQYF.

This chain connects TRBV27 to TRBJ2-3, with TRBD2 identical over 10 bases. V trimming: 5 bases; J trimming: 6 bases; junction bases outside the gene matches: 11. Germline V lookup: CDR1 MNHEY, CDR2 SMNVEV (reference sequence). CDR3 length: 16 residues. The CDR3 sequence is CASSAVSGGNQDTQYF. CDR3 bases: TGTGCCAGCAGTGCGGTTAGCGGGGGGAACCAGGATACGCAGTATTTT.

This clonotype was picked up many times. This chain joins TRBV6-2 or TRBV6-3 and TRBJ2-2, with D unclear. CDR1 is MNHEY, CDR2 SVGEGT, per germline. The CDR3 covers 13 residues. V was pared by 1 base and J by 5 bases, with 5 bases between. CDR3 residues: CASSYWATGELFF. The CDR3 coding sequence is TGTGCCAGCAGTTACTGGGCAACCGGGGAGCTGTTTTTT.

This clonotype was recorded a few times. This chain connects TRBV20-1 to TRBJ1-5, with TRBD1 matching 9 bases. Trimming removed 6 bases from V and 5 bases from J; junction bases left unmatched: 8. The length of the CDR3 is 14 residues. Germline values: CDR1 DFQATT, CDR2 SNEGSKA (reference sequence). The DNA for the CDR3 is TGCAGTGCGTACAGGGGGCGCGGAGATCAGCCCCAGCATTTT. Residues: CSAYRGRGDQPQHF.

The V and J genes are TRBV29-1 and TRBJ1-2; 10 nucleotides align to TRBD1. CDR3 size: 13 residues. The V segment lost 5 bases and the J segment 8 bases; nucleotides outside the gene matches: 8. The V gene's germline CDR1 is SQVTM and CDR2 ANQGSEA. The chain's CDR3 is CSVLDRGLVGYTF. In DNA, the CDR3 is TGCAGCGTTCTTGACAGGGGGCTTGTAGGCTACACCTTC.

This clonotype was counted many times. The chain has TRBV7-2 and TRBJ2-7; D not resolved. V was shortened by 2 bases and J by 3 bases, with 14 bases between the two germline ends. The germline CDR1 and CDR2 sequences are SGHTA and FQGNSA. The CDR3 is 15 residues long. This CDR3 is CASSLTPGTFYEQYF. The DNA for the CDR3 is TGTGCCAGCAGCTTAACCCCTGGCACCTTCTACGAGCAGTACTTC.

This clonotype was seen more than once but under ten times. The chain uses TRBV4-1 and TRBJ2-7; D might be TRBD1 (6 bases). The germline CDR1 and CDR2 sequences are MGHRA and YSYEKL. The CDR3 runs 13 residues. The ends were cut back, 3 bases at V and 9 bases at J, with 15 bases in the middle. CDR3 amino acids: CASSHPGATGQYF. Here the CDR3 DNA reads TGCGCCAGCAGCCACCCGGGCGCGACAGGGCAGTACTTC.

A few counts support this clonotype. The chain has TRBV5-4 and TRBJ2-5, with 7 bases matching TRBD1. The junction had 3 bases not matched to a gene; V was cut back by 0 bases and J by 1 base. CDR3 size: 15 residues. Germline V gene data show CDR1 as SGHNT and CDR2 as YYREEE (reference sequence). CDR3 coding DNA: TGTGCCAGCAGCTTGGGAAGACAGGGCCAAGAGACCCAGTACTTC. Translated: CASSLGRQGQETQYF.

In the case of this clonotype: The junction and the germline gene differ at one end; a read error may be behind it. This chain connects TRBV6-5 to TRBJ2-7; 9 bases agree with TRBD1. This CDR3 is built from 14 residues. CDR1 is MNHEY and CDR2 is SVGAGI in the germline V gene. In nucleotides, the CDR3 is TGTGCCAGCAGCGCGGGACAGGGAAGACGGGTATACGACTTC. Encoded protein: CASSAGQGRRVYDF.

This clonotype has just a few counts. The CDR3 protein is CASSLANRPYEQYF. As DNA, the CDR3 is TGTGCCAGCAGCTTGGCCAATCGACCCTACGAGCAGTACTTC. The V gene is TRBV5-4, the J gene TRBJ2-7; no firm D call. Trimming stripped 0 bases from V and 2 bases from J, with 9 bases between. The CDR3 consists of 14 residues. The V gene's germline CDR1 is SGHNT and CDR2 YYREEE (reference sequence).

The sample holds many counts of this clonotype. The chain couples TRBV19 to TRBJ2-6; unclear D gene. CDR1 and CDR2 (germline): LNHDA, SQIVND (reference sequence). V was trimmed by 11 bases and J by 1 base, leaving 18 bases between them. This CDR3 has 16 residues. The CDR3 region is CAFLIPTPSGANVLTF. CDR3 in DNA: TGTGCCTTCCTAATTCCTACCCCGTCTGGGGCCAACGTCCTGACTTTC.

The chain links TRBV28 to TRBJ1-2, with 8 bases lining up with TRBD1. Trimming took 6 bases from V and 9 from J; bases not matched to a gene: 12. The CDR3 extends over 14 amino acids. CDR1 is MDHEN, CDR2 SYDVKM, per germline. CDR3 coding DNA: TGTGCCAGCAGCCCCGGACAGGGCAGGGTTAGCTACACCTTC. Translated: CASSPGQGRVSYTF.